Below are 19 T cell receptor beta chains sequenced from a single sample in a study of T cells expressing NK-cell markers. No DNA is given; TCRdb re-called the 5' RACE reads and lists each CDR3 protein once. The data include about 170,000 distinct CDR3 sequences; the top ten clones carry 20% to 25%. The specimen sequenced was blood T cells: a sorted CD56 or NKG2C T cell subset, CD4+ or CD8+ T cells, or bulk PBMC T cells (not recorded which). The receptor set was obtained from a man aged 18 to 69 in good health.

The genes are TRBV9 and TRBJ1-1. Germline lookup yields CDR1 SGDLS and CDR2 YYNGEE. This CDR3 spans 13 amino acids. The CDR3 sequence is CASSVGSGSVSFF.

The chain links TRBV20-1 to TRBJ1-5. Germline CDR1 reads DFQATT; CDR2 reads SNEGSKA (reference sequence). This CDR3 comprises 13 residues. The CDR3 spells CSASGREAQPQHF.

The chain carries TRBV20-1 and TRBJ2-1; TCRdb's D call of TRBD2 is untestable without DNA. This CDR3 spans 19 amino acids. Looked up from germline, CDR1 is DFQATT and CDR2 is SNEGSKA (reference sequence). Here the CDR3 reads CSATKPGLAGPYHYNEQFF.

J is TRBJ2-3 and V is TRBV7-9. The CDR3 runs 16 residues. Per the germline V gene, CDR1 is SEHNR and CDR2 is FQNEAQ (reference sequence). CDR3 sequence reads: CASSLSASRGTDTQYF.

The chain is built from TRBV14 and TRBJ2-7; TCRdb names TRBD1, which stays unverified in the absence of DNA. From germline, CDR1 is SGHDN and CDR2 FVKESK. The CDR3 is 17 amino acids. CDR3 in amino acids: CASSQGRGGVEVYEQYF.

This chain uses TRBV9 with TRBJ2-7; the TCRdb D gene call, TRBD1, has no DNA to confirm it. Germline V gives CDR1 SGDLS, CDR2 YYNGEE. The CDR3 sequence is 15 residues long. CDR3 sequence: CASSAYRDNSYEQYF.

The chain couples TRBV14 to TRBJ2-1; the D gene TCRdb calls, TRBD2, cannot be checked with no DNA. The CDR3 runs to 13 residues. Germline V gives CDR1 SGHDN, CDR2 FVKESK. CDR3 region: CASTDWSYNEQFF.

This chain connects TRBV12-3 or TRBV12-4 to TRBJ2-1; TCRdb's assignment of TRBD2 cannot be checked, as there is no DNA. The length of the CDR3 is 15 residues. The CDR3 region is CASRSRAGANNEQFF.

The chain carries TRBV7-9 and TRBJ1-2; TCRdb designates TRBD1, a call that cannot be tested without DNA. Per the germline V gene, CDR1 is SEHNR and CDR2 is FQNEAQ (reference sequence). The CDR3 loop spans 14 amino acids. The CDR3 spells CASSDKTGFYGYTF.

CDR3 sequence: CASTPCWGNTGELFF. This chain uses TRBV10-1 with TRBJ2-2. CDR3 size: 15 residues. The germline V gene has CDR1 WNHNN and CDR2 SYGVQD (reference sequence).

The chain carries TRBV7-9 and TRBJ1-1; no DNA is available, so the TRBD1 call from TCRdb remains unchecked. The CDR3 loop spans 12 amino acids. In germline, CDR1 is SEHNR, CDR2 FQNEAQ (reference sequence). CDR3: CASTEGGTEAFF. The full variable domain, completed using reference TRBV7-9 and TRBJ1-1, is DTGVSQNPRHKITKRGQNVTFRCDPISEHNRLYWYRQTLGQGPEFLTYFQNEAQLEKSRLLSDRFSAERPKGSFSTLEIQRTEQGDSAMYLCASTEGGTEAFFGQGTRLTVV.

Here the CDR3 reads CASSFTDRVNSPLHF. The chain employs TRBV11-2 and TRBJ1-6; the D gene TCRdb calls, TRBD1, cannot be checked with no DNA. CDR1 and CDR2 from the germline V gene are SGHAT and FQNNGV. This CDR3 contains 15 residues. Supplemented by reference TRBV11-2 and TRBJ1-6, the full variable domain reads EAGVAQSPRYKIIEKRQSVAFWCNPISGHATLYWYQQILGQGPKLLIQFQNNGVVDDSQLPKDRFSAERLKGVDSTLKIQPAKLEDSAVYLCASSFTDRVNSPLHFGNGTRLTVT.

This chain's CDR3 is CRDISFPDSYNEQFF. The rearrangement links TRBV29-1 to TRBJ2-1. Looked up from germline, CDR1 is SQVTM and CDR2 is ANQGSEA. This CDR3 is 15 amino acids long.

V is TRBV2 and J is TRBJ2-1; the D gene TCRdb calls, TRBD2, cannot be checked with no DNA. CDR1 and CDR2 from the germline V gene are SNHLY and FYNNEI. The CDR3 has 14 residues. This CDR3 reads CASSPASGGNEQFF. Filled out from reference TRBV2 and TRBJ2-1, the complete variable domain reads EPEVTQTPSHQVTQMGQEVILRCVPISNHLYFYWYRQILGQKVEFLVSFYNNEISEKSEIFDDQFSVERPDGSNFTLKIRSTKLEDSAMYFCASSPASGGNEQFFGPGTRLTVL.

The chain couples TRBV6-1 to TRBJ1-6; lacking DNA, the TRBD1 call made by TCRdb goes unchecked. The CDR3 is made up of 19 amino acids. Germline-derived CDR1 and CDR2 are MNHNS and SASEGT. CDR3 amino acids: CASSELGQPRSSYNSPLHF.

The chain carries TRBV24-1 and TRBJ2-6; no DNA is available, so the TRBD1 call from TCRdb remains unchecked. Germline lookup yields CDR1 KGHDR and CDR2 SFDVKD. This CDR3 is 20 amino acids long. CDR3 sequence: CATSDLLKWDRRSGANVLTF.

The rearrangement links TRBV9 to TRBJ1-1. Germline V CDR1 and CDR2: SGDLS, YYNGEE. The CDR3 loop spans 12 amino acids. This CDR3 is CASSDGYTEAFF.

V gene TRBV15 combines with J gene TRBJ2-1. This CDR3 has 14 amino acids. From germline, CDR1 is LNHNV and CDR2 YYDKDF (reference sequence). CDR3 sequence: CASSNRTAYNEQFF.

V gene TRBV27 combines with J gene TRBJ2-3; TCRdb calls TRBD1, which cannot be checked without DNA. Looked up from germline, CDR1 is MNHEY and CDR2 is SMNVEV (reference sequence). The CDR3 has 16 residues. The CDR3 loop is CASSLGAGAHTDTQYF.